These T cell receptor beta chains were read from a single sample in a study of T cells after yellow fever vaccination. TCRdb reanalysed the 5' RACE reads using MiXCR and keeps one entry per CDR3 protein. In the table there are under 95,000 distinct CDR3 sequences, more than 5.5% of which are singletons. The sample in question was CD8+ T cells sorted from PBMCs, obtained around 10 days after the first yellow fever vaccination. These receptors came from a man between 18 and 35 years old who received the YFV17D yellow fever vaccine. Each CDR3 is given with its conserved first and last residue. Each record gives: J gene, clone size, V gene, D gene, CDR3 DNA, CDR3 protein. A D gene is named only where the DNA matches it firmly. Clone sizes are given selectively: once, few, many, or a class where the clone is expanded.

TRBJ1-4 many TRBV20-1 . TGCAGTGCCCGTTTTGCAACTAATGAAAAACTGTTTTTT CSARFATNEKLFF
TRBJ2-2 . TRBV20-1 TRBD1 TGCAGTGCAGAAACCGGGACAGGGACCGGGGAGCTGTTTTTT CSAETGTGTGELFF
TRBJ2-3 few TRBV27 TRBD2 TGTGCCAGCAGTTGGGTTTACGGGGGGGCCTTTACAGATACGCAGTATTTT CASSWVYGGAFTDTQYF
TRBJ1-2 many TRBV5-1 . TGCGCCAGCAGCTTGGCAGTACAAGAGTATGGCTACACCTTC CASSLAVQEYGYTF
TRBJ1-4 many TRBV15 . TGTGCCACCAGCAGAGATGACGCTCCTTTGGGTGAAAAACTGTTTTTT CATSRDDAPLGEKLFF
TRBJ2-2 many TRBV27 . TGTGCCAGCCGAAGGGGGGTAGGCGGGGAGCTGTTTTTT CASRRGVGGELFF
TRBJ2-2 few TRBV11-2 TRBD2 TGTGCCAGCAGCTTACTCGGGACTAGCGGGGGGACAGTAACCGGGGAGCTGTTTTTT CASSLLGTSGGTVTGELFF
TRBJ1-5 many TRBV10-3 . TGTGCCATCAGTGAGTTAGGGTTTCCTAGCAATCAGCCCCAGCATTTT CAISELGFPSNQPQHF
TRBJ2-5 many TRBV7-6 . TGTGCCAGCAGCCCCGAGGTGGGGGGGACCCAGTACTTC CASSPEVGGTQYF
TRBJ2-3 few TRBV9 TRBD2 TGTGCCAGCAGCCCTTATAGCGGGGGGCCCGTCAATACGCAGTATTTT CASSPYSGGPVNTQYF
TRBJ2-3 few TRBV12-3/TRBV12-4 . TGTGCCAGCTCCTTGCGGGGAAGGAGCACAGATACGCAGTATTTT CASSLRGRSTDTQYF
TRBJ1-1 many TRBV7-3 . TGTGCCAGCAGCCCCTCTGGGCTGGAGGAGGCTTTCTTT CASSPSGLEEAFF
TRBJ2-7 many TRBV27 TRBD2 TGTGCCAGCCGGCGGGGGGACGTCTCCTACGAGCAGTACTTC CASRRGDVSYEQYF
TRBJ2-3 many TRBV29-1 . TGCAGCGTTGAAGGCCCCGGGGACGATACGCAGTATTTT CSVEGPGDDTQYF
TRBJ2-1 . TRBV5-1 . TGCGCCAGCAGACTGGCCGGGGGCATTGTGGATGAGCAGTTCTTC CASRLAGGIVDEQFF
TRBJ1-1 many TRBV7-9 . TGTGCCAGCAGCTCTGAACGGAGGACAGCTATGAACACTGAAGCTTTCTTT CASSSERRTAMNTEAFF